The 17 T cell receptor beta chains reported below all come from one sample, sequenced in a study of blood T cell repertoires in COVID-19. Produced via immunoSEQ multiplex PCR; TCRdb's table is partial and in-frame only. The data show about 100,000 clones, around 89% seen once. Material: peripheral blood. The origin of the receptors is a man in his forties with active or convalescent COVID-19.

The V call is TRBV28, the J call TRBJ2-2; tentatively, D is TRBD2 (5 bases). The CDR3 consists of 14 residues. Germline CDR1 reads MDHEN; CDR2 reads SYDVKM. V was shortened by 5 bases and J by 4 bases, with 11 bases between the two germline ends. This CDR3 reads CASSQWAGTGELFF. In nucleotides, the CDR3 is TGTGCCAGCAGTCAGTGGGCGGGCACCGGGGAGCTGTTTTTT.

The rearrangement links TRBV5-6 to TRBJ2-5, with no clear D. In germline, CDR1 is SGHDT, CDR2 YYEEEE. V was shortened by 0 bases and J by 1 base, with 7 bases between the two germline ends. This CDR3 comprises 14 residues. CDR3 DNA sequence: TGTGCCAGCAGCTTGGTCCTCTCCCAAGAGACCCAGTACTTC. Translation: CASSLVLSQETQYF. Combining the CDR3 with reference TRBV5-6 and TRBJ2-5 gives the whole variable domain DAGVTQSPTHLIKTRGQQVTLRCSPKSGHDTVSWYQQALGQGPQFIFQYYEEEERQRGNFPDRFSGHQFPNYSSELNVNALLLGDSALYLCASSLVLSQETQYFGPGTRLLVL.

The chain recombines TRBV30 with TRBJ1-2, with 9 nucleotides matching TRBD1. Trimming took 1 base from V and 0 from J; bases not matched to a gene: 12. The CDR3 totals 18 residues. The germline gives CDR1 GTSNPN, CDR2 SVGIG (reference sequence). CDR3 sequence: CAWSALGTGIGANYGYTF. The CDR3 DNA follows: TGTGCCTGGAGTGCCCTGGGGACAGGGATCGGGGCTAACTATGGCTACACCTTC.

This clone was observed a few times. The chain joins TRBV30 to TRBJ1-2, with unresolved D. Germline V lookup: CDR1 GTSNPN, CDR2 SVGIG (reference sequence). V was pared by 2 bases and J by 5 bases, with 9 bases between. The length of the CDR3 is 12 residues. The CDR3 DNA reads TGTGCCTGGAGTCCTCGACATTATGGCTACACCTTC. This gives the protein CAWSPRHYGYTF.

This chain's CDR3 is CAISAGMGGTNEKLFF. In DNA form, the CDR3 reads TGTGCCATCAGTGCGGGGATGGGAGGAACAAATGAAAAACTGTTTTTT. The J gene is TRBJ1-4, the V gene TRBV10-3; D gene uncertain. This CDR3 is 16 amino acids long. V was pared by 4 bases and J by 5 bases, with 17 bases between. Germline-derived CDR1 and CDR2 are ENHRY and SYGVKD.

This chain joins TRBV24-1 and TRBJ2-2, with a weak D call TRBD2 (6 bases). The germline V gene has CDR1 KGHDR and CDR2 SFDVKD. This CDR3 has 13 amino acids. V shed 5 bases and J shed 6 bases, with 9 bases lying between them. In nucleotides, the CDR3 is TGTGCCACCAGTGGGGGACTGGCCGGGGAGCTGTTTTTT. This gives the protein CATSGGLAGELFF.

This chain links TRBV18 with TRBJ2-2; unclear D gene. Germline V gene sequence: CDR1 KGHSH, CDR2 LQKENI. V dropped 6 bases and J dropped 0 bases, with 8 bases sitting between them. This CDR3 is built from 14 residues. CDR3: CASSRGSNTGELFF. The CDR3 DNA reads as TGTGCCAGCTCGAGAGGCTCGAACACCGGGGAGCTGTTTTTT.

The chain uses TRBV28 and TRBJ2-5; 7 bases map to TRBD2. Germline V gives CDR1 MDHEN, CDR2 SYDVKM. The CDR3 loop spans 14 amino acids. With V trimmed by 2 bases and J by 4 bases, 4 bases remained unmatched. In DNA, the CDR3 is TGTGCCAGCAGTTTAGCGGGAGTTCGAGAGACCCAGTACTTC. This gives the protein CASSLAGVRETQYF. Full variable domain (rest looked up from reference TRBV28 and TRBJ2-5): DVKVTQSSRYLVKRTGEKVFLECVQDMDHENMFWYRQDPGLGLRLIYFSYDVKMKEKGDIPEGYSVSREKKERFSLILESASTNQTSMYLCASSLAGVRETQYFGPGTRLLVL.

V and J are TRBV6-5 and TRBJ1-5, with 11 bases identical to TRBD1. CDR3 length equals 16 residues. CDR1 and CDR2 from the germline V gene are MNHEY and SVGAGI. V was pared by 4 bases and J by 7 bases, with 9 bases of the junction left unmatched. The CDR3 coding sequence is TGTGCCAGCAGTTCTATTCGGACAGGGGGCTTGCAGCCCCAGCATTTT. Translation gives CASSSIRTGGLQPQHF.

The sample holds one count of this clone. This chain links TRBV2 with TRBJ2-2; 10 bases are shared with TRBD2. The trim removed 6 bases at V and 3 bases at J, leaving 4 bases unmatched. CDR1 and CDR2 from the germline V gene are SNHLY and FYNNEI. The CDR3 runs to 15 residues. CDR3 protein: CASRRTSGDTGELFF. In DNA, the CDR3 is TGTGCCAGCAGACGGACTAGCGGAGACACCGGGGAGCTGTTTTTT.

This rearrangement joins TRBV5-1 to TRBJ2-7, with TRBD2 as a possible D gene (5 bases). CDR3 length equals 12 residues. V gave up 2 bases and J gave up 3 bases, with 6 bases separating them. The germline CDR1 and CDR2 sequences are SGHRS and YFSETQ. DNA for the CDR3: TGCGCCAGCAGCTTACTAGGCTACGAGCAGTACTTC. This sequence encodes CASSLLGYEQYF.

The genes are TRBV2 and TRBJ1-2; D may be TRBD1 (6 bases). Trimming pared 0 bases from V and 7 bases from J, leaving 12 bases between. Germline assignment: CDR1 SNHLY and CDR2 FYNNEI. The CDR3 is 14 residues long. CDR3 sequence reads: CASSEARRTVGYTF. Written as DNA, the CDR3 is TGTGCCAGCAGTGAAGCCCGCCGGACAGTTGGCTACACCTTC.

The CDR3 nucleotides read TGTGCCTGGAGTGTAGCCGCCCAGGGTTCGAGCAACTATGGCTACACCTTC. This encodes CAWSVAAQGSSNYGYTF. The rearrangement links TRBV30 to TRBJ1-2; perhaps TRBD1 as D (5 bases). The CDR3 has 17 amino acids. Trimming pared 0 bases from V and 2 bases from J, leaving 19 bases between. CDR1 is GTSNPN, CDR2 SVGIG, per germline (reference sequence).

The CDR3 is CASSLGAGIYEQYF. DNA of the CDR3: TGTGCCAGCAGCTTAGGGGCGGGGATCTACGAGCAGTACTTC. The chain has TRBV7-2 and TRBJ2-7; tentative D call: TRBD2 (6 bases). Trimming took 1 base from V and 3 from J, leaving 10 bases between them. This CDR3 contains 14 residues. Germline CDR1 is SGHTA and CDR2 is FQGNSA.

The chain links TRBV4-3 to TRBJ2-7, with 7 nucleotides matching TRBD2. The germline CDR1 and CDR2 sequences are LGHNA and YSLEER. The CDR3 consists of 14 residues. V lost 0 bases, J lost 4 bases, and 3 bases stayed unmatched. CDR3 residues: CASSQDRLAYEQYF. CDR3 bases: TGCGCCAGCAGCCAAGATCGACTAGCTTACGAGCAGTACTTC.

The rearrangement joins TRBV29-1 to TRBJ1-1; 9 bases are a match to TRBD1. V was pared by 4 bases and J by 5 bases, with 5 bases of the junction left unmatched. The CDR3 has 13 residues. The germline CDR1 and CDR2 sequences are SQVTM and ANQGSEA. The CDR3 protein is CSVVRDRETEAFF. The CDR3 bases are TGCAGCGTTGTCCGGGACAGGGAAACTGAAGCTTTCTTT.

The rearrangement joins TRBV3-1 (or the pseudogene TRBV3-2) to TRBJ2-2; D not certain. This CDR3 contains 15 residues. Trimming took off 1 base at V and 4 bases at J, with 10 bases between the two ends. Germline assignment: CDR1 LGHDT and CDR2 YNNKEL (reference sequence). In nucleotides, the CDR3 is TGTGCCAGCAGCCAAGTTAGTACGGGCACCGGGGAGCTGTTTTTT. Translating gives CASSQVSTGTGELFF.